A selection of T cell receptor beta chains follows, all from one sample in a study of CD8 T cells in Susac syndrome. MiXCR, run by TCRdb on the immunoSEQ multiplex PCR reads, gives a single entry per CDR3 protein. The sample holds about 130,000 distinct CDR3 sequences, around 94% seen once. Sequencing used CD8+ T cells from PBMCs. These receptors came from a human donor with Susac syndrome. CDR3s include the opening cysteine and the closing phenylalanine or tryptophan. Fields, in order: D gene, V gene, J gene, clone size, CDR3 DNA, CDR3 protein. The D gene is left open where the match is weak. Expanded clones get a size class; other rows say once, few or many, or leave the size out.

>TRBD2|TRBV29-1|TRBJ2-7|.
TGCAGCGTTGAGGCCGGGACTAGCGCGTCCTACGAGCAGTACTTC
CSVEAGTSASYEQYF
>.|TRBV9|TRBJ1-4|.
TGTGCCAGCAGCAAGGACCCACTGGAACTGTTTTTT
CASSKDPLELFF
>.|TRBV30|TRBJ2-2|.
TGTGCCTGGGGTACTATCCCGGGGTTCGGGGAGCTGTTTTTT
CAWGTIPGFGELFF
>.|TRBV5-6|TRBJ2-7|.
TGTGCCAGCAGCTTGGTAGAGGGGGGCTCCTACGAGCAGTACTTC
CASSLVEGGSYEQYF
>.|TRBV6-4|TRBJ2-1|.
TGTGCCAGCAGTGACGCCGTTGGTGGGATGAATGAGCAGTTCTTC
CASSDAVGGMNEQFF
>.|TRBV12-3/TRBV12-4|TRBJ1-2|.
TGTGCCAGCAGTCCCGCGGGGACAAACTATGGCTACACCTTC
CASSPAGTNYGYTF
>.|TRBV3-1|TRBJ2-7|.
TGTGCCAGCAGCCCCACGCCGGGGGATCTCTTCCACGAGCAGTACTTC
CASSPTPGDLFHEQYF
>.|TRBV7-9|TRBJ2-1|.
TGTGCCAGCAGCTTAGTCGAAGGGCCCCTCGAGTTCTTC
CASSLVEGPLEFF
>TRBD2|TRBV19|TRBJ2-2|.
TGTGCCAGTAGTATTCTTCCGGGACTAGCGAACACCGGGGAGCTGTTTTTT
CASSILPGLANTGELFF
>.|TRBV7-9|TRBJ1-1|.
TGTGCCAGCAGCCCATACTCGAAGGGGAACACTGAAGCTTTCTTT
CASSPYSKGNTEAFF
>.|TRBV6-2/TRBV6-3|TRBJ2-1|.
TGTGCCAGCAGCTCGGAGGACTGGAGTGAGCAGTTCTTC
CASSSEDWSEQFF
>.|TRBV4-1|TRBJ2-7|.
TGCGCCAGCAGCCAAGTTGGGGCAGAGCCTAACGAGCAGTACTTC
CASSQVGAEPNEQYF
>.|TRBV20-1|TRBJ1-1|.
TGCAGTGCTCCCCCTCCTGCACCCCCTGAAGCTTTCTTT
CSAPPPAPPEAFF
>TRBD1|TRBV4-3|TRBJ1-2|.
TGCGCCAGCAGCCAAGATGGGACAGGGAGTGGCTACACCTTC
CASSQDGTGSGYTF
>.|TRBV13|TRBJ2-5|.
TGTGCCAGCAGCTTAGGCCAAGGACACGGACATCAAGAGACCCAGTACTTC
CASSLGQGHGHQETQYF
>.|TRBV11-2|TRBJ1-1|once
TGTGCCAGCAGCTTAGTGGCGCGGATGAACACTGAAGCTTTCTTT
CASSLVARMNTEAFF
>.|TRBV6-6|TRBJ2-1|.
TGTGCCAGCAGGGTAGCGGCGAGCTCCTACAATGAGCAGTTCTTC
CASRVAASSYNEQFF
>.|TRBV12-3/TRBV12-4|TRBJ1-1|.
TGTGCCAGCAGGTCCTCAACCTTCCAACAGGGAGACGTTGAAGCTTTCTTT
CASRSSTFQQGDVEAFF
>.|TRBV27|TRBJ2-1|.
TGTGCCAGCAGTTTAAGCCTAGCCTACGGTGAGCAGTTCTTC
CASSLSLAYGEQFF
>TRBD1|TRBV2|TRBJ2-7|once
TGTGCCAGCAGATCATTGCGGGACAGGTCCTACGAGCAGTACTTC
CASRSLRDRSYEQYF
>.|TRBV6-1|TRBJ2-1|few
TGTGCCAGCAGTCAAGGGGGGGAGACTTACAATGAGCAGTTCTTC
CASSQGGETYNEQFF
>.|TRBV12-5|TRBJ1-2|.
TGTGCTAGTGGTTTGGATGGGGAACAAGGCTACACCTTC
CASGLDGEQGYTF
>TRBD1|TRBV7-9|TRBJ1-1|.
TGTGCCAGCAGCCCCCCGGCTGGGGACAGAATGAACACTGAAGCTTTCTTT
CASSPPAGDRMNTEAFF
>TRBD2|TRBV7-9|TRBJ2-3|.
TGTGCCAGCAGCATTGGACTAGCGGTCACAGATACGCAGTATTTT
CASSIGLAVTDTQYF
>TRBD1|TRBV4-1|TRBJ1-6|.
TGCGCCAGCAGCCAAGAAAATTGGACAGGGGGCAGGTCACCCCTCCACTTT
CASSQENWTGGRSPLHF
>TRBD2|TRBV20-1|TRBJ2-1|.
TGCAGTGCTAGAATTTTAGCGGGCCCAGATTACAATGAGCAGTTCTTC
CSARILAGPDYNEQFF
>.|TRBV28|TRBJ2-1|.
TGTGCCAGCAGTTTGTCGGGAGAGCAGTTCTTC
CASSLSGEQFF
>.|TRBV4-3|TRBJ2-3|.
TGCGCCAGCAGCCAAGGTTTCAGGGACACAGATACGCAGTATTTT
CASSQGFRDTDTQYF
>.|TRBV5-6|TRBJ1-5|.
TGTGCCAGCAGTCCCGCCGGACTGGGTCAGCCCCAGCATTTT
CASSPAGLGQPQHF
>TRBD2|TRBV20-1|TRBJ2-7|once
TGCAGTGCTAGAGTGGGAGGGGATCAGTACGAGCAGTACTTC
CSARVGGDQYEQYF
>.|TRBV13|TRBJ1-6|.
TGTGCCAGCAGCTTACAACCGCCTCCCGCGAATTCACCCCTCCACTTT
CASSLQPPPANSPLHF
>.|TRBV20-1|TRBJ1-2|once
TGCAGTGCTAGAGAGGCGGCTGAGTCTAACTATGGCTACACCTTC
CSAREAAESNYGYTF
>.|TRBV30|TRBJ2-7|.
TGTGCCTGGAGTGCAACGGACGAGCAGTACTTC
CAWSATDEQYF
>.|TRBV12-3/TRBV12-4|TRBJ1-1|.
TGTGCCAGCAGTCCCCGTCGGCGGTTGAACACTGAAGCTTTCTTT
CASSPRRRLNTEAFF
>TRBD1|TRBV11-3|TRBJ2-7|.
TGTGCCAGCAGCTGGACAGGGGGACACGAGCAGTACTTC
CASSWTGGHEQYF
>.|TRBV12-3/TRBV12-4|TRBJ1-2|.
TGTGCCAGCAGTCCTGGGGGAGTCTATGGCTACACCTTC
CASSPGGVYGYTF
>TRBD2|TRBV12-3/TRBV12-4|TRBJ2-1|.
TGTGCCAGCAGCTCTAAAGAACGGACTAGCGGCAATGAGCAGTTCTTC
CASSSKERTSGNEQFF
>.|TRBV30|TRBJ1-3|.
TGTGCCTGGACCCCGGGCTCTGGAAACACCATATATTTT
CAWTPGSGNTIYF
>.|TRBV5-1|TRBJ1-5|once
TGCGCCAGCAGCCCGGGTGAAAATAGCAATCAGCCCCAGCATTTT
CASSPGENSNQPQHF
>.|TRBV27|TRBJ1-2|.
TGTGCCAGCAGTTTATCAGGGGACCAGGGCTATGGCTACACCTTC
CASSLSGDQGYGYTF
>.|TRBV25-1|TRBJ2-5|.
TGTGCCAGCAGTGGCTCGGAAGGGGAAGAGACCCAGTACTTC
CASSGSEGEETQYF
>.|TRBV2|TRBJ2-7|.
TGTGCCAGCAGTATGAGTTTCGGGGGCGCGGTGGACGAGCAGTACTTC
CASSMSFGGAVDEQYF
>.|TRBV4-1|TRBJ1-1|.
TGCGCCAGCAGCCAAGAGGGAAGGGGGAACACTGAAGCTTTCTTT
CASSQEGRGNTEAFF
>.|TRBV28|TRBJ2-3|.
TGTGCCAGCACCGCGGTGGTCATAGCGGGACAGACAGATACGCAGTATTTT
CASTAVVIAGQTDTQYF
>.|TRBV11-1|TRBJ2-7|.
TGTGCCAGCAGTCCTAACTCCCCCGACCGACTATACGAGCAGTACTTC
CASSPNSPDRLYEQYF
>.|TRBV12-3/TRBV12-4|TRBJ2-5|.
TGTGCCAGCAGCTCCAAGGGGCCCCAAGAGACCCAGTACTTC
CASSSKGPQETQYF
>.|TRBV12-5|TRBJ1-3|.
TGTGCTAGTGGTTTGTCTCTACAGATTGAAAACACCATATATTTT
CASGLSLQIENTIYF
>.|TRBV6-5|TRBJ1-1|.
TGTGCCAGCAGTTACGGTGAGAACACTGAAGCTTTCTTT
CASSYGENTEAFF
>.|TRBV4-2|TRBJ1-5|.
TGTGCCAGCAGCCAAGAACGGGACAGCAATCAGCCCCAGCATTTT
CASSQERDSNQPQHF
>.|TRBV18|TRBJ1-1|once
TGTGCCAGCTCACCATTGGCGGAAAACACTGAAGCTTTCTTT
CASSPLAENTEAFF
>TRBD1|TRBV5-1|TRBJ1-2|.
TGCGCCAGCAGCTGGGGGACAGTCCTGTATGGCTACACCTTC
CASSWGTVLYGYTF
>TRBD2|TRBV6-5|TRBJ2-2|once
TGTGCCAGCATGGGTAGCGGGGACTTCACCGGGGAGCTGTTTTTT
CASMGSGDFTGELFF
>.|TRBV7-9|TRBJ2-3|.
TGTGCCAGCAGCTTATTGGGCAGGGCTACAGATACGCAGTATTTT
CASSLLGRATDTQYF
>.|TRBV20-1|TRBJ2-7|.
TGCAGTGCTAGGGACCGGTATTCCTACGAGCAGTACTTC
CSARDRYSYEQYF
>.|TRBV7-8|TRBJ2-7|.
TGTGCCAGCAGCACACACCGGGCCCCAGGATACTCCGAGCAGTACTTC
CASSTHRAPGYSEQYF
>.|TRBV20-1|TRBJ2-7|.
TGCAGTGCTAGATATCCGGGAGAGGACTACGAGCAGTACTTC
CSARYPGEDYEQYF
>TRBD1|TRBV6-2/TRBV6-3|TRBJ2-1|few
TGTGCCAGCAGTTCTACAGGGGACAATGAGCAGTTCTTC
CASSSTGDNEQFF